The clone carrying this T cell receptor beta chain was observed a handful of times. The V and J ends lost 0 bases and 2 bases, in that order; junction bases with no gene match: 9. Germline V gives CDR1 LNHNV, CDR2 YYDKDF (reference sequence). The CDR3 loop spans 18 amino acids. This specimen comes from a study of identical twins. TCRdb itself ran the 5' RACE reads through MiXCR, one entry per CDR3 protein. The sample lists a few hundred thousand distinct CDR3 sequences; approximately 13% were seen once. The same specimen was also included in a second study, on yellow fever vaccine responses in identical twins.

The sequenced material came from CD8+ T cells sorted from blood. The receptor's source is a woman aged 18-29 years in good health. The chain recombines TRBV15 with TRBJ2-3, with 9 bases that match TRBD2. DNA for the CDR3: TGTGCCACCAGCAGAGATAGATTGGTAGCGGGAGTCACAGATACGCAGTATTTT. Translating gives CATSRDRLVAGVTDTQYF.